This is a list of T cell receptor beta chains from one sample in a study of cytomegalovirus exposure and HLA in healthy donors. TCRdb's copy holds only in-frame clones and misses some; the assay was immunoSEQ multiplex PCR. The data contain about 140,000 clones, roughly three quarters of them singletons. Material: PBMCs. The source is a woman between 45 and 60 years old in good health and CMV-seronegative. The CDR3 runs from the conserved cysteine through the conserved F or W. The D gene is left open where the match is weak. Part of the rows lack a size; the others show once, few, many or a class for expanded clones.

d_call	v_call	j_call	clone_size	cdr3_nt	cdr3_aa
.	TRBV2	TRBJ1-5	.	TGTGCCAGCAGGGAAGCAAGCCAGGGCGGTCAGCCCCAGCATTTT	CASREASQGGQPQHF
.	TRBV2	TRBJ2-1	.	TGTGCCAGCGGAGCACAAAACGATAGGAATGAGCAGTTCTTC	CASGAQNDRNEQFF
TRBD2	TRBV4-3	TRBJ2-4	.	TGCGCCAGCAGCCAAGATAGACGACTAGCGCTAGCCAAAAACATTCAGTACTTC	CASSQDRRLALAKNIQYF
.	TRBV4-3	TRBJ2-5	few	TGCGCCAGCAGCCAAGAGTCAGGGAGGCAAGAGACCCAGTACTTC	CASSQESGRQETQYF
.	TRBV10-3	TRBJ2-1	few	TGTGCCATCAGTGAGTCGGCGGGACGATACTACAATGAGCAGTTCTTC	CAISESAGRYYNEQFF
.	TRBV23-1	TRBJ2-2	.	TGCGCCAGCAGTCAATCCCTAGTGTGTCGTAACACCGGGGAGCTGTTTTTT	CASSQSLVCRNTGELFF
TRBD2	TRBV18	TRBJ2-3	few	TGTGCCAGCTCGCTGGGACTAGCGAGTGCGGATACGCAGTATTTT	CASSLGLASADTQYF
TRBD2	TRBV7-2	TRBJ2-1	.	TGTGCCAGCAGCGGCACCTTAGCGGGGGGCAGCAATGAGCAGTTCTTC	CASSGTLAGGSNEQFF
.	TRBV6-6	TRBJ2-2	.	TGTGCCACCTTAAAGGGGGTAGAGACCGGGGAGCTGTTTTTT	CATLKGVETGELFF
.	TRBV5-1	TRBJ2-7	.	TGCGCCAGCAGCTTGAGATACAGCTCCTACGAGCAGTACTTC	CASSLRYSSYEQYF
.	TRBV7-6	TRBJ2-3	.	TGTGCCAGCAGCTTAAGGCCGGGGAACACAGATACGCAGTATTTT	CASSLRPGNTDTQYF
TRBD1	TRBV9	TRBJ1-6	once	TGTGCCAGCAGCGCTGGACAAGCAGGGGGAAGTTCACCCCTCCACTTT	CASSAGQAGGSSPLHF
.	TRBV5-1	TRBJ2-1	.	TGCGCCAGCAGCTTGGTAGTTGGAGGGTATGAGCAGTTCTTC	CASSLVVGGYEQFF
TRBD1	TRBV5-1	TRBJ1-2	.	TGCGCCAGCAGCGAAGACCCCGACAGGGGCCTTCTGCGCGGCTACACCTTC	CASSEDPDRGLLRGYTF
TRBD1	TRBV18	TRBJ1-5	.	TGTGCCAGCTCATCCGGGACAGGGGGGAATCAGCCCCAGCATTTT	CASSSGTGGNQPQHF
.	TRBV5-6	TRBJ1-2	.	TGTGCCAGCAGCCCCGACGTGGCGGGACTCTATGGCTACACCTTC	CASSPDVAGLYGYTF
TRBD1	TRBV9	TRBJ1-5	.	TGTGCCAGCAGCCGTACAGGGGTTGATCAGCCCCAGCATTTT	CASSRTGVDQPQHF